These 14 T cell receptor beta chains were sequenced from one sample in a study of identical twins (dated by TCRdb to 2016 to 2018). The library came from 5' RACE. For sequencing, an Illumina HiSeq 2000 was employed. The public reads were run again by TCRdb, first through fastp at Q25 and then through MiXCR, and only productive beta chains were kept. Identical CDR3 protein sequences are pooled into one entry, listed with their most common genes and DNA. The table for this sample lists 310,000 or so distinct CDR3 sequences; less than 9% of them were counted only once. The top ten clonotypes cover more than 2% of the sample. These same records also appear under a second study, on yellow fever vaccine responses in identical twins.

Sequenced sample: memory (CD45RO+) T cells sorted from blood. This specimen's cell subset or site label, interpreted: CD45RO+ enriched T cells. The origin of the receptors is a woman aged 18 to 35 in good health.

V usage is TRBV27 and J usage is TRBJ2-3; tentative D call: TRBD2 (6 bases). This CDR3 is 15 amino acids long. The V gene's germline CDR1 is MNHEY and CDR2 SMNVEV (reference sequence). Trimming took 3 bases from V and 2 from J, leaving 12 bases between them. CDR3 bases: TGTGCCAGCAGTTTCGTAGGACTAAACACAGATACGCAGTATTTT. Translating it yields CASSFVGLNTDTQYF.

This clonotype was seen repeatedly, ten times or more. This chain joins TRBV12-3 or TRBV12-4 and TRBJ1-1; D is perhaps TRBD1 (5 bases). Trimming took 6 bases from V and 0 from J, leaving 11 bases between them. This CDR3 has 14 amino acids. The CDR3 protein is CASRADSMNTEAFF. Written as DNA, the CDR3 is TGTGCCAGCAGAGCAGACAGCATGAACACTGAAGCTTTCTTT.

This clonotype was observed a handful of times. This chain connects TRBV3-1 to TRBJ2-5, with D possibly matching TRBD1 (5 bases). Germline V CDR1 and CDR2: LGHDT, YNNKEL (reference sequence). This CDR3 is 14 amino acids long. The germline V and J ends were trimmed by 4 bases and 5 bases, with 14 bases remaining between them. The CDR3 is CASSRPQERETQYF. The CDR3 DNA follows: TGTGCCAGCAGCCGTCCACAGGAAAGGGAGACCCAGTACTTC.

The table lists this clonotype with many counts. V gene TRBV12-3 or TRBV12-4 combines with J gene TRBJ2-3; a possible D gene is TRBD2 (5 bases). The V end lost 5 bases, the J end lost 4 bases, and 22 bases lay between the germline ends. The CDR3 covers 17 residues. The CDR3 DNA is TGTGCCAGCAGTGGGATTGGACCCGGGAAAGGCCCAGATACGCAGTATTTT. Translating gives CASSGIGPGKGPDTQYF.

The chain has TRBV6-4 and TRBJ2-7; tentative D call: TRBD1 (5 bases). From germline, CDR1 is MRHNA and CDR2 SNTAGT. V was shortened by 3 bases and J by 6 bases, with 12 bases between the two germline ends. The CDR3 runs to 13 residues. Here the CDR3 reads CASSDVTRGEQYF. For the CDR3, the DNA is TGTGCCAGCAGTGATGTTACAAGGGGCGAGCAGTACTTC.

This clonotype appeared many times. The DNA of the CDR3 is TGTGCCAGCGGCCGGGACGGCGGAAACACCATATATTTT. Protein: CASGRDGGNTIYF. This sequence joins TRBV2 and TRBJ1-3, with D perhaps TRBD1 (5 bases). This CDR3 is 13 amino acids long. Germline V gives CDR1 SNHLY, CDR2 FYNNEI. V lost 8 bases and J lost 4, with 12 bases in between.

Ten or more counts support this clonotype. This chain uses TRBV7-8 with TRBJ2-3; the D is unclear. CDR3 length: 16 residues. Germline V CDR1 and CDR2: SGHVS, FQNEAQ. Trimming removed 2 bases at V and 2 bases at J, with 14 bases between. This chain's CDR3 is CASSLNERSFTDTQYF. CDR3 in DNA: TGTGCCAGCAGCTTAAACGAACGGTCATTCACAGATACGCAGTATTTT.

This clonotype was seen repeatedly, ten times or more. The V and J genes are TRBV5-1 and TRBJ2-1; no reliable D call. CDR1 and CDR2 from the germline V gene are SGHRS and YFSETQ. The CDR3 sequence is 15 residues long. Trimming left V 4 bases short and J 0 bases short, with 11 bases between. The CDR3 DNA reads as TGCGCCAGCAGCGGTATTATGAGCTCCTACAATGAGCAGTTCTTC. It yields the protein CASSGIMSSYNEQFF.

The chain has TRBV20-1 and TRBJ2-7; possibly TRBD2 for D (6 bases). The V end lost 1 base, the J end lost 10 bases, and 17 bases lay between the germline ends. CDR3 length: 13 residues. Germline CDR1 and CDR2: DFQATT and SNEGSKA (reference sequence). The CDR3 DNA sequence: TGCAGTGCTAGAGGGCGCGGGACGTCCCCTCAGTACTTC. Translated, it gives CSARGRGTSPQYF.

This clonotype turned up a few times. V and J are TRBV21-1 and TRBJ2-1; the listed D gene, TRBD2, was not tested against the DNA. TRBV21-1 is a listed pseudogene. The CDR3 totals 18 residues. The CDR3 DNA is TGTGCCAGCAGCAAATATTTGGGTTCTGCGAGGGCCCCCAATGAGCAGTTCTTC. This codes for CASSKYLGSARAPNEQFF.

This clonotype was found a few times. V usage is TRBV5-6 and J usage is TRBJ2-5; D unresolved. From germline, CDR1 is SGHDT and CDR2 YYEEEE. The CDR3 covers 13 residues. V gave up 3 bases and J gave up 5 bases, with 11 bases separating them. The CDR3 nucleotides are TGTGCCAGCAGCTATGGCGGTTCCGAGACCCAGTACTTC. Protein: CASSYGGSETQYF.

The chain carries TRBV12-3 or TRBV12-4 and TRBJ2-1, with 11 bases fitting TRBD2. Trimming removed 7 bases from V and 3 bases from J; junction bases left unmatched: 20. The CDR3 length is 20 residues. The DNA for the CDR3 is TGTGCCAGCACCACTCGTGGGGGAGTAGCGGGAGGGCCCCACTACAATGAGCAGTTCTTC. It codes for CASTTRGGVAGGPHYNEQFF.

The CDR3 here is CASSQRRVYEQYF. The CDR3 bases are TGTGCCAGCAGCCAGAGGCGGGTCTACGAGCAGTACTTC. The chain uses TRBV6-1 and TRBJ2-7, with TRBD2 as a possible D gene (5 bases). The CDR3 extends over 13 amino acids. Germline CDR1 MNHNS, CDR2 SASEGT. V lost 6 bases, J lost 3 bases, and 12 bases lay in between.

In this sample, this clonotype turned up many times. The CDR3 sequence is CASSFRQGGGYDAFF. DNA for the CDR3: TGTGCCAGCAGTTTCAGACAGGGAGGGGGATATGACGCTTTCTTT. The rearrangement uses TRBV12-3 or TRBV12-4 and TRBJ1-1; TRBD1 agrees at 7 bases. The CDR3 runs 15 residues. Trimming took 3 bases from V and 11 from J; bases not matched to a gene: 15.